Described below is a single T cell receptor beta chain sequence and its context. Its cognate antigen is unknown. These data are taken from a study of regulatory T cells in long-lasting Graves disease. About the study: Patients newly diagnosed with Graves' had been on antithyroid drugs for under 3 months. General observations from the study: Authors noted too few samples as a limitation. Persistent-disease Graves' patients showed less TCR diversity than new cases.

The sample's time point: newly diagnosed GD, antithyroid drugs for less than 3 months. The TCR library was prepared using RNA isolated from PBMCs. For TCR beta, libraries came from iRepertoire HTBI primers and Arm-PCR of CDR3 regions. A single record per CDR3 protein comes from TCRdb applying MiXCR to the multiplex PCR reads. The table includes 300,000 to 400,000 distinct CDR3 sequences, 18% detected once. This specimen consisted of peripheral blood mononuclear cells (PBMCs), obtained at new diagnosis, from a patient treated with antithyroid drugs. This sequence originates from a female donor with Graves disease.

In DNA form, the CDR3 reads TGCGCCAGCAGCCCCGACGGGACAGGGGTAAGAGGCAATCAGCCCCAGCATTTT. This encodes CASSPDGTGVRGNQPQHF. The chain uses TRBV5-1 and TRBJ1-5, with 10 bases aligning to TRBD1. The CDR3 is 18 amino acids. V shed 4 bases, J shed 2 bases, and the junction held 12 bases outside the gene matches. Germline V CDR1 and CDR2: SGHRS, YFSETQ. The variable domain in full, completed from reference TRBV5-1 and TRBJ1-5, reads KAGVTQTPRYLIKTRGQQVTLSCSPISGHRSVSWYQQTPGQGLQFLFEYFSETQRNKGNFPGRFSGRQFSNSRSEMNVSTLELGDSALYLCASSPDGTGVRGNQPQHFGDGTRLSIL.